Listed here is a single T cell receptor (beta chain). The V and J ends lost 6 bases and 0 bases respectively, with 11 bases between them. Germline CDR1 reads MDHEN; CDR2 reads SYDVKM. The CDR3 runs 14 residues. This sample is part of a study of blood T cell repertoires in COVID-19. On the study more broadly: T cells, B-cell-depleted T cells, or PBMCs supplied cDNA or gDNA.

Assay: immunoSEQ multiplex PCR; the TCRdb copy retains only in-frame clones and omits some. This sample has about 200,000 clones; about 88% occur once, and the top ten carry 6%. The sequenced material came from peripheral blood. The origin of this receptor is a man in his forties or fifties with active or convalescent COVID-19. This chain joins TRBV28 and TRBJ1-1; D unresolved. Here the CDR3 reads CASSPFPLNTEAFF. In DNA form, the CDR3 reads TGTGCCAGCAGCCCCTTCCCTTTGAACACTGAAGCTTTCTTT.